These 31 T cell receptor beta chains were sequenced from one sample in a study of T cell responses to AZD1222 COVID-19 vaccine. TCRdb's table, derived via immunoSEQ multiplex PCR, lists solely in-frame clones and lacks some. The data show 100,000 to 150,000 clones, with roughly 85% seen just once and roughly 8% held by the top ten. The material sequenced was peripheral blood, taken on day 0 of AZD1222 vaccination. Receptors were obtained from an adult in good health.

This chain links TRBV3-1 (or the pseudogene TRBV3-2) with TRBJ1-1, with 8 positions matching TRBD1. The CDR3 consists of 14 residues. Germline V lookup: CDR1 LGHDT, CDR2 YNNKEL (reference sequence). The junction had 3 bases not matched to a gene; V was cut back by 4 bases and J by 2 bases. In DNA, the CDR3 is TGTGCCAGCAGCCGGGCAGGGGGCAACACTGAAGCTTTCTTT. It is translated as CASSRAGGNTEAFF.

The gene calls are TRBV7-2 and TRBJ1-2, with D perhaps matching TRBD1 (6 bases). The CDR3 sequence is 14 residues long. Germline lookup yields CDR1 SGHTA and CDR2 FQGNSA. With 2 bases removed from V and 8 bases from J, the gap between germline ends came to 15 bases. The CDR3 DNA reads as TGTGCCAGCAGCTTACCCCAGGGGTCGGGCGGCTACACCTTC. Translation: CASSLPQGSGGYTF.

CDR3 nucleotide sequence: TGCGCCAGCAGCCAGGGGGCCGGCTATGGCTACACCTTC. Amino acid sequence: CASSQGAGYGYTF. The rearrangement uses TRBV10-1 and TRBJ1-2; 8 bases fit TRBD1. The CDR3 loop spans 13 amino acids. With 6 bases clipped from V and 4 bases from J, the junction kept 4 bases outside the gene matches. In germline, CDR1 is WNHNN, CDR2 SYGVQD (reference sequence).

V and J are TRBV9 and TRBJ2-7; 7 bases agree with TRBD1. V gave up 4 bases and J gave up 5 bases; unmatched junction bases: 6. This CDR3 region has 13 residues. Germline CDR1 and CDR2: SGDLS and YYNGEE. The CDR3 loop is CASSSDRVDEQYF. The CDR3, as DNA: TGTGCCAGCAGCTCTGACAGGGTTGACGAGCAGTACTTC.

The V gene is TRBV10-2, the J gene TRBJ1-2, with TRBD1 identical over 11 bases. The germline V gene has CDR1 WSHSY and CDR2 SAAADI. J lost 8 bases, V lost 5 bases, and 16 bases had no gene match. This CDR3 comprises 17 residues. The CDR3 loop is CASSRSGSDRGRSGYTF. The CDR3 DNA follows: TGCGCCAGCAGTCGATCGGGGTCGGACAGGGGGCGTTCGGGCTACACCTTC.

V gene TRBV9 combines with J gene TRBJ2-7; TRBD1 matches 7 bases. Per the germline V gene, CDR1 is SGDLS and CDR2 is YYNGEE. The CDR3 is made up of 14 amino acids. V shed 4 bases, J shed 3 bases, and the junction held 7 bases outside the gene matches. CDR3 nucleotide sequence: TGTGCCAGCAGCCCGACAGGGATTGTCTACGAGCAGTACTTC. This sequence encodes CASSPTGIVYEQYF.

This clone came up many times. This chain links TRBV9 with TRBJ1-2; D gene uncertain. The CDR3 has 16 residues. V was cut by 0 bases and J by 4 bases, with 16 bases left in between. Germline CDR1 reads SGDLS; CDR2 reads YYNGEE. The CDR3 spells CASSVEDRGMGYGYTF. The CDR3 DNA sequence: TGTGCCAGCAGCGTAGAAGATAGAGGGATGGGCTATGGCTACACCTTC.

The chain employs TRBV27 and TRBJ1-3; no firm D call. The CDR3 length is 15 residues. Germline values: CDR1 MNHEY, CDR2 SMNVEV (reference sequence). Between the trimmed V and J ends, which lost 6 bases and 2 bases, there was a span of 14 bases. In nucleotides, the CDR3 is TGTGCCAGCAGGCTAGACACGGCAGCTGGAAACACCATATATTTT. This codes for CASRLDTAAGNTIYF.

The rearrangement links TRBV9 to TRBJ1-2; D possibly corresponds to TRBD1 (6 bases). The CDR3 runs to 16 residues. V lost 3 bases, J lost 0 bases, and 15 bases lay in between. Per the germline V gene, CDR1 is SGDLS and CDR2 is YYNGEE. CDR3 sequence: CASSAGTRQANYGYTF. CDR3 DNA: TGTGCCAGCAGCGCCGGGACACGGCAAGCTAACTATGGCTACACCTTC.

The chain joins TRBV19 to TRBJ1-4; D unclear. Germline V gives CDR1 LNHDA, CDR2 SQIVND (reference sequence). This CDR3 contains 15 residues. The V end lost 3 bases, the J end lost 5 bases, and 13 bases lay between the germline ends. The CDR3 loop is CASSISRVENEKLFF. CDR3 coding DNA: TGTGCCAGTAGTATTTCAAGGGTGGAAAATGAAAAACTGTTTTTT.

CDR3 protein: CASSPQSGNTIYF. CDR3 in DNA: TGTGCCAGCAGCCCCCAATCTGGAAACACCATATATTTT. The chain has TRBV7-2 and TRBJ1-3; D unclear. This CDR3 has 13 amino acids. Trimming took 5 bases from V and 1 from J, leaving 6 bases between them. The germline gives CDR1 SGHTA, CDR2 FQGNSA.

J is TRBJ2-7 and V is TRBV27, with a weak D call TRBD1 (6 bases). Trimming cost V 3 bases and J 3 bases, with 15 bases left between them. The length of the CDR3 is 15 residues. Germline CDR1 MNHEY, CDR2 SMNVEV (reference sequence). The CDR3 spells CASSFGRQANYEQYF. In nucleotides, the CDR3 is TGTGCCAGCAGTTTCGGGCGACAGGCGAACTACGAGCAGTACTTC.

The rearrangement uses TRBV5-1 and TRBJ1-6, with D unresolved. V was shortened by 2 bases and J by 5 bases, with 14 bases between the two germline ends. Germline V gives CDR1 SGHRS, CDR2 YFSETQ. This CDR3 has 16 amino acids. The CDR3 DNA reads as TGCGCCAGCAGCTTTCTCCCAGGAGGAGATAATTCACCCCTCCACTTT. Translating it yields CASSFLPGGDNSPLHF.

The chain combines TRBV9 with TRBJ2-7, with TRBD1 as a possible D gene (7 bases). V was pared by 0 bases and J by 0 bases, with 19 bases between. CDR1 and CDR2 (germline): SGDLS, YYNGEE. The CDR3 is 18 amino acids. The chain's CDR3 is CASSVGLAVRGSSYEQYF. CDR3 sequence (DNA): TGTGCCAGCAGCGTAGGTTTAGCGGTCAGGGGGAGCTCCTACGAGCAGTACTTC.

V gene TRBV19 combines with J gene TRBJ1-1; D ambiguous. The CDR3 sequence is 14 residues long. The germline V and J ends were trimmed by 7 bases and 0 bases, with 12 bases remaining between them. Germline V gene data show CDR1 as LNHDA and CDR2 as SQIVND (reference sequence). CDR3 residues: CASTLLSMNTEAFF. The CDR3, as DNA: TGTGCCAGTACCTTACTGAGCATGAACACTGAAGCTTTCTTT.

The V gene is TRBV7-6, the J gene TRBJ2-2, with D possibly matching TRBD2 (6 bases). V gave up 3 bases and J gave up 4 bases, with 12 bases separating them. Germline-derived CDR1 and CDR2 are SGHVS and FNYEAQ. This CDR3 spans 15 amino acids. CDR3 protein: CASSFGGDLTGELFF. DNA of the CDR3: TGTGCCAGCAGCTTTGGCGGGGACCTCACCGGGGAGCTGTTTTTT.

The CDR3 region has the DNA TGTGCCAGTAACGAGGGGCAGGGGGCGGTCACTGAAGCTTTCTTT. Its translation is CASNEGQGAVTEAFF. V and J are TRBV19 and TRBJ1-1; TRBD1 matches at 8 bases. Per the germline V gene, CDR1 is LNHDA and CDR2 is SQIVND (reference sequence). The CDR3 length is 15 residues. The V gene end was trimmed by 7 bases and the J gene end by 4 bases; junction bases not matched to a gene: 11.

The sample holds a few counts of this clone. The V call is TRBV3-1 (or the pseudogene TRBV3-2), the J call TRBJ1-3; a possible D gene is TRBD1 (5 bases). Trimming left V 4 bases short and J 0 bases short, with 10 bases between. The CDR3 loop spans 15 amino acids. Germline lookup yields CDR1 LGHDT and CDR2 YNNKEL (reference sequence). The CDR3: CASSRGEVSGNTIYF. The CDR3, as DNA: TGTGCCAGCAGCCGAGGGGAAGTCTCTGGAAACACCATATATTTT.

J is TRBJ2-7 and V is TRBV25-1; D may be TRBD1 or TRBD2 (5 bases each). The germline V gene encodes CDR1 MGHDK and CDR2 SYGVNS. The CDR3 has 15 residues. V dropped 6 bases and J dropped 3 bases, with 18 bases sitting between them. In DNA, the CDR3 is TGTGCCAGCAGGGGGCCGGGCGGGCCGTTCTACGAGCAGTACTTC. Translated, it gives CASRGPGGPFYEQYF.

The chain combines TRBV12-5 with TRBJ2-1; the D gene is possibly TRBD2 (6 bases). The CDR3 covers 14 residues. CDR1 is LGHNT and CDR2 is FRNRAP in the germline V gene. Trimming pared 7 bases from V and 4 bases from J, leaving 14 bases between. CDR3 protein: CASVISGDYNEQFF. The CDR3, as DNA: TGTGCTAGTGTAATTAGCGGAGATTACAATGAGCAGTTCTTC.

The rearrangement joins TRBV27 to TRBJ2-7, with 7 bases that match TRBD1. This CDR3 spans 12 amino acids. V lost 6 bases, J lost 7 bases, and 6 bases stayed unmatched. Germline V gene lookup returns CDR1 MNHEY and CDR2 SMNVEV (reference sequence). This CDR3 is CASSQAGGEQYF. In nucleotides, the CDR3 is TGTGCCAGCAGCCAAGCAGGGGGTGAGCAGTACTTC.

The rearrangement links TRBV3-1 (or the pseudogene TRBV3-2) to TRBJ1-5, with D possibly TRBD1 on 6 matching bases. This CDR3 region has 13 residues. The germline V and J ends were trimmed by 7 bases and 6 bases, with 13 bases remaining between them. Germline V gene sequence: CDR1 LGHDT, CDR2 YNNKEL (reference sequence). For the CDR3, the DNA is TGTGCCAGCAATGGGGGCGCGGGTCAGCCCCAGCATTTT. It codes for CASNGGAGQPQHF.

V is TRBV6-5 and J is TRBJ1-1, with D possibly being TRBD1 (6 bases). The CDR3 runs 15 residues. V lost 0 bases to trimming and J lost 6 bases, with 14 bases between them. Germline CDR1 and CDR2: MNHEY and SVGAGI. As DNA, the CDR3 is TGTGCCAGCAGTTACTCGAAATGGGGGCGCGCTGAAGCTTTCTTT. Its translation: CASSYSKWGRAEAFF.

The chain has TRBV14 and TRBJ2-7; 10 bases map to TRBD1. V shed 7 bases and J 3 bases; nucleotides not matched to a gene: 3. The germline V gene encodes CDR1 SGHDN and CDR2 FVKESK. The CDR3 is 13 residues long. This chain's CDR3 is CASNRDRGYEQYF. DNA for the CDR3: TGTGCCAGCAACCGGGACAGGGGCTACGAGCAGTACTTC.

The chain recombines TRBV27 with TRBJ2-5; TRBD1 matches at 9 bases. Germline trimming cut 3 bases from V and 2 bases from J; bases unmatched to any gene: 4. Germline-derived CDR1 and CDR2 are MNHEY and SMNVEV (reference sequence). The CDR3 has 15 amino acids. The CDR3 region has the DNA TGTGCCAGCAGTTTCGGGGACAGGGTGCAAGAGACCCAGTACTTC. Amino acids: CASSFGDRVQETQYF.

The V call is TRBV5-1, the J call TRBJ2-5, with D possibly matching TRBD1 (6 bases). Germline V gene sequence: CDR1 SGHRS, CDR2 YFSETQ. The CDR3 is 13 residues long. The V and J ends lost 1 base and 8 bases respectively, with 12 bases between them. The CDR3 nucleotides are TGCGCCAGCAGCTTGAGGGGGTCGAGAACCCAGTACTTC. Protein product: CASSLRGSRTQYF.

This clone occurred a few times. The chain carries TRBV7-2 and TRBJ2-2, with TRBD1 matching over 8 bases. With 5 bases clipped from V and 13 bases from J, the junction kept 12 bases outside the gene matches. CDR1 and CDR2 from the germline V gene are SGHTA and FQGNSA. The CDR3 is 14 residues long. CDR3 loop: CASSTPGQGLWLFF. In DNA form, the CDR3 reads TGTGCCAGCAGCACCCCCGGACAGGGCCTTTGGCTGTTTTTT.

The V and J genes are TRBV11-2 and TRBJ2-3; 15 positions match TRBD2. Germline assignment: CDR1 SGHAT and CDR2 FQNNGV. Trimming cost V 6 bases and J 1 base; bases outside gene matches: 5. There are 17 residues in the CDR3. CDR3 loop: CASRPGLAGGRTDTQYF. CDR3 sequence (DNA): TGTGCCAGCAGACCGGGACTAGCGGGGGGCCGCACAGATACGCAGTATTTT. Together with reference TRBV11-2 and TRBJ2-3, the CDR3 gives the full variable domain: EAGVAQSPRYKIIEKRQSVAFWCNPISGHATLYWYQQILGQGPKLLIQFQNNGVVDDSQLPKDRFSAERLKGVDSTLKIQPAKLEDSAVYLCASRPGLAGGRTDTQYFGPGTRLTVL.

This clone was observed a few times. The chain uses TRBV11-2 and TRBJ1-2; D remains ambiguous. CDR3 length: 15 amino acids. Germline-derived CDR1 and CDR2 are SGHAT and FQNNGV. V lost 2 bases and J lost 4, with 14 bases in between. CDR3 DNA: TGTGCCAGCAGCTTATCGGCGATATATCCCTATGGCTACACCTTC. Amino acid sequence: CASSLSAIYPYGYTF.

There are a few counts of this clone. The CDR3 protein is CSGLGDHSGNTIYF. The CDR3 DNA reads as TGCAGCGGGTTGGGGGACCACTCTGGAAACACCATATATTTT. The chain employs TRBV29-1 and TRBJ1-3, with TRBD1 as a possible D gene (5 bases). V shed 7 bases and J shed 0 bases, with 13 bases lying between them. This CDR3 spans 14 amino acids. The germline V gene has CDR1 SQVTM and CDR2 ANQGSEA.

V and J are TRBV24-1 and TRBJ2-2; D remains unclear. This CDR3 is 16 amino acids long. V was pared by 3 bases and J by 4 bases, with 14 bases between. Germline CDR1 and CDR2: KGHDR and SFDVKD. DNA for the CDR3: TGTGCCACCAGTGATCGGACCTTGAGTGGCACCGGGGAGCTGTTTTTT. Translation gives CATSDRTLSGTGELFF.